This T cell receptor (beta chain) was observed in a study of glioma-infiltrating T cells. TCR alpha and beta CDR3 regions were amplified from RNA using iRepertoire nested multiplex PCR. Tissue mRNA or PBMC total RNA, roughly 85-450 ng, went into one-step reverse transcription and amplification. TCRdb fed the multiplex PCR reads into MiXCR, producing one record per CDR3 protein. The profile shows around 170,000 distinct CDR3 sequences, about 47% of them singletons. On this clonotype: The antigen is undetermined.

Notes on the study in general: Tissue-blood divergence was below expectation in non-neoplastic patients, above in gliomas.

The V end lost 2 bases, the J end lost 6 bases, and 10 bases lay between the germline ends. Germline CDR1 is GTSNPN and CDR2 is SVGIG (reference sequence). The CDR3 runs 12 residues. The chain couples TRBV30 to TRBJ1-1; D gene uncertain. This receptor was taken from a human donor with low-grade glioma or glioblastoma, undergoing nonglioma brain surgery, or in good health (not recorded which). Specimen: glioma tissue, nonneoplastic brain tissue, or PBMCs (not recorded which). The CDR3 protein is CAWSRTGPEAFF. For the CDR3, the DNA is TGTGCCTGGAGTAGGACTGGGCCTGAAGCTTTCTTT. Full variable domain (remainder filled in from reference TRBV30 and TRBJ1-1): SQTIHQWPATLVQPVGSPLSLECTVEGTSNPNLYWYRQAAGRGLQLLFYSVGIGQISSEVPQNLSASRPQDRQFILSSKKLLLSDSGFYLCAWSRTGPEAFFGQGTRLTVV.